Following are 25 T cell receptor beta chains from one sample sequenced in a study of Tregs in tolerant kidney transplant recipients. Clones were read by immunoSEQ multiplex PCR, and TCRdb kept only the in-frame ones, dropping some. Seen here are just under 65,000 clones, around 98% observed once, and the top ten hold around 0.34%. The sequencing here drew on Tregs from blood, taken before the transplant. These receptors were collected from a human donor who received a combined kidney and bone marrow transplant.

The V gene is TRBV5-1, the J gene TRBJ2-3; D is undetermined. This CDR3 has 15 amino acids. V was trimmed by 2 bases and J by 0 bases, leaving 10 bases between them. Germline V gene data show CDR1 as SGHRS and CDR2 as YFSETQ. In nucleotides, the CDR3 is TGCGCCAGCAGCTTTGTACACATTAGCACAGATACGCAGTATTTT. This sequence encodes CASSFVHISTDTQYF.

This chain links TRBV28 with TRBJ1-2, with D unclear. V shed 5 bases and J shed 4 bases, with 5 bases lying between them. Germline V CDR1 and CDR2: MDHEN, SYDVKM. This CDR3 is built from 11 residues. For the CDR3, the DNA is TGTGCCAGCAGTGACTTCTATGGCTACACCTTC. It is translated as CASSDFYGYTF.

The rearrangement links TRBV2 to TRBJ2-7; possible D gene TRBD2, 5 bases. Germline lookup yields CDR1 SNHLY and CDR2 FYNNEI. The CDR3 spans 12 residues. The V gene lost 2 bases and the J gene lost 3 bases, with 5 bases spanning the gap. The CDR3 loop reads CASSESGYEQYF. CDR3 DNA: TGTGCCAGCAGTGAAAGCGGCTACGAGCAGTACTTC.

The V gene is TRBV4-1, the J gene TRBJ2-6; maybe TRBD2 (6 bases). Germline lookup yields CDR1 MGHRA and CDR2 YSYEKL. The CDR3 is 20 residues long. V lost 4 bases to trimming and J lost 0 bases, with 22 bases between them. The chain's CDR3 is CASSRLGSRTMSSGANVLTF. Here the CDR3 DNA reads TGCGCCAGCAGCCGACTAGGTTCCAGGACAATGAGCTCTGGGGCCAACGTCCTGACTTTC.

In DNA, the CDR3 is TGTGCCAGTACCCCCGGAAGGGGGCGTATCGGGGAGCTGTTTTTT. Amino acids: CASTPGRGRIGELFF. V and J are TRBV19 and TRBJ2-2, with 7 bases that match TRBD1. The germline gives CDR1 LNHDA, CDR2 SQIVND (reference sequence). V trimming: 7 bases; J trimming: 7 bases; junction bases outside the gene matches: 12. The CDR3 contains 15 residues.

This chain uses TRBV14 with TRBJ2-1, with 14 bases matching TRBD2. This CDR3 contains 15 residues. With V trimmed by 4 bases and J by 6 bases, 2 bases remained unmatched. Germline V lookup: CDR1 SGHDN, CDR2 FVKESK. This chain's CDR3 is CASSLGTSGSNEQFF. The CDR3 region has the DNA TGTGCCAGCAGCCTGGGGACTAGCGGGAGCAATGAGCAGTTCTTC.

The CDR3 loop is CASSHRQYSPLHF. In DNA form, the CDR3 reads TGTGCCAGCAGCCATAGACAGTATTCACCCCTCCACTTT. The chain uses TRBV7-9 and TRBJ1-6; D perhaps matches TRBD1 (5 bases). Trimming took off 5 bases at V and 8 bases at J, with 10 bases between the two ends. The CDR3 extends over 13 amino acids. Germline values: CDR1 SEHNR, CDR2 FQNEAQ (reference sequence).

The J gene is TRBJ2-2, the V gene TRBV5-5, with D perhaps TRBD1 (5 bases). Germline lookup yields CDR1 SGHKS and CDR2 YYEKEE (reference sequence). V lost 6 bases to trimming and J lost 4 bases, with 16 bases between them. The CDR3 runs to 15 residues. The CDR3 loop is CASNRVREGTGELFF. In DNA, the CDR3 is TGTGCCAGCAACCGGGTCAGGGAAGGCACCGGGGAGCTGTTTTTT.

The chain uses TRBV9 and TRBJ2-1, with D tentatively TRBD2 (6 bases). This CDR3 contains 14 residues. Trimming took off 2 bases at V and 7 bases at J, with 13 bases between the two ends. Germline V gene sequence: CDR1 SGDLS, CDR2 YYNGEE. DNA for the CDR3: TGTGCCAGCAGCGTTCTGGGAAGCGGGAATGAGCAGTTCTTC. Translation: CASSVLGSGNEQFF.

The chain recombines TRBV19 with TRBJ2-3; 8 bases are a match to TRBD1. Germline values: CDR1 LNHDA, CDR2 SQIVND (reference sequence). Trimming cost V 9 bases and J 5 bases; bases outside gene matches: 7. The CDR3 spans 13 residues. The CDR3 loop is CASMDRAVDTQYF. CDR3 DNA: TGTGCCAGCATGGACAGGGCGGTAGATACGCAGTATTTT.

V and J are TRBV19 and TRBJ1-5; tentative D call: TRBD1 (6 bases). The CDR3 is 16 amino acids. Trimming cost V 7 bases and J 0 bases, with 16 bases left between them. Germline CDR1 and CDR2: LNHDA and SQIVND (reference sequence). The CDR3 sequence: CASTRSYRDSNQPQHF. CDR3 nucleotide sequence: TGTGCCAGTACCCGATCATACAGGGATAGCAATCAGCCCCAGCATTTT.

This clone showed up just once. The chain uses TRBV6-5 and TRBJ2-1, with 9 bases fitting TRBD2. In germline, CDR1 is MNHEY, CDR2 SVGAGI. The CDR3 has 15 residues. The V segment lost 3 bases and the J segment 7 bases; nucleotides outside the gene matches: 7. CDR3 nucleotide sequence: TGTGCCAGCAGTTATAGGGCTAGCGGGGCTAATGAGCAGTTCTTC. Translated: CASSYRASGANEQFF.

The chain couples TRBV4-2 to TRBJ1-2; a possible D gene is TRBD1 (6 bases). Germline assignment: CDR1 LGHNA and CDR2 YNFKEQ. Trimming removed 1 base at V and 5 bases at J, with 14 bases between. The CDR3 has 15 residues. CDR3 bases: TGTGCCAGCAGCCAAGGGGTGACAGGAGTATATGGCTACACCTTC. Translated: CASSQGVTGVYGYTF.

The chain is built from TRBV7-8 and TRBJ1-2, with unresolved D. The V gene lost 4 bases and the J gene lost 4 bases, with 19 bases spanning the gap. This CDR3 is 16 amino acids long. Germline CDR1 and CDR2: SGHVS and FQNEAQ. Here the CDR3 DNA reads TGTGCCAGCAGCTCCTACTTGACAAGTTCGCGCTATGGCTACACCTTC. Its translation: CASSSYLTSSRYGYTF.

V and J are TRBV18 and TRBJ1-5; 7 bases line up with TRBD1. The V gene end was trimmed by 2 bases and the J gene end by 11 bases; junction bases not matched to a gene: 9. Germline CDR1 is KGHSH and CDR2 is LQKENI. The CDR3 covers 14 residues. CDR3 DNA sequence: TGTGCCAGCTCACCAACGACAGGGTACAAGACCCAGCATTTT. Protein sequence: CASSPTTGYKTQHF. The whole variable domain, remainder taken from reference TRBV18 and TRBJ1-5, is NAGVMQNPRHLVRRRGQEARLRCSPMKGHSHVYWYRQLPEEGLKFMVYLQKENIIDESGMPKERFSAEFPKEGPSILRIQQVVRGDSAAYFCASSPTTGYKTQHFGDGTRLSIL.

The rearrangement uses TRBV2 and TRBJ2-1; 9 bases align to TRBD2. This CDR3 spans 16 amino acids. Germline-derived CDR1 and CDR2 are SNHLY and FYNNEI. Trimming cost V 2 bases and J 5 bases; bases outside gene matches: 7. CDR3 amino acids: CASSEMLAGSHNEQFF. The CDR3 DNA sequence: TGTGCCAGCAGTGAAATGCTAGCGGGGTCCCACAATGAGCAGTTCTTC.

The chain combines TRBV4-3 with TRBJ1-2; no clear D gene. CDR1 and CDR2 (germline): LGHNA, YSLEER. V dropped 0 bases and J dropped 0 bases, with 5 bases sitting between them. The CDR3 has 14 amino acids. The CDR3 protein is CASSQDGANYGYTF. In DNA, the CDR3 is TGCGCCAGCAGCCAAGATGGAGCTAACTATGGCTACACCTTC.

The genes are TRBV18 and TRBJ2-1; a possible D gene is TRBD1 (6 bases). The V end was cut by 4 bases, the J end by 10 bases, with 14 bases between. Per germline, CDR1 KGHSH and CDR2 LQKENI. The CDR3 consists of 13 residues. CDR3 bases: TGTGCCAGCTCACACGGACAGCCTCTGGAGCAGTTCTTC. Translated, it gives CASSHGQPLEQFF.

The rearrangement uses TRBV18 and TRBJ2-2, with 8 bases lining up with TRBD1. The CDR3 is 17 residues long. The V gene's germline CDR1 is KGHSH and CDR2 LQKENI. The J segment lost 7 bases and the V segment lost 4 bases, leaving 14 bases of the junction unmatched. The CDR3 sequence is CASSRSGTGYSGGELFF. As DNA, the CDR3 is TGTGCCAGCTCACGGTCCGGGACAGGTTATTCAGGCGGGGAGCTGTTTTTT.

The CDR3 loop reads CASSLRHRSYNEQFF. In nucleotides, the CDR3 is TGTGCCAGCAGCTTAAGACACCGCTCCTACAATGAGCAGTTCTTC. This chain connects TRBV7-3 to TRBJ2-1; D is uncertain. This CDR3 has 15 residues. V was trimmed by 1 base and J by 0 bases, leaving 7 bases between them. Germline lookup yields CDR1 SGHTA and CDR2 FQGTGA.

V gene TRBV6-5 combines with J gene TRBJ2-6; D ambiguous. Germline V lookup: CDR1 MNHEY, CDR2 SVGAGI. The germline V and J ends were trimmed by 3 bases and 4 bases, with 4 bases remaining between them. The CDR3 totals 13 residues. The CDR3 DNA is TGTGCCAGCAGTTATTTAGGGGCCAACGTCCTGACTTTC. Translated: CASSYLGANVLTF.

V and J are TRBV11-2 and TRBJ2-1, with 12 bases fitting TRBD2. The CDR3 is made up of 16 amino acids. Germline V gene sequence: CDR1 SGHAT, CDR2 FQNNGV. V dropped 4 bases and J dropped 2; count of bases not matched to a gene: 3. In nucleotides, the CDR3 is TGTGCCAGCAGCTCAAGACTAGCGGGGGCCTACAATGAGCAGTTCTTC. Its translation: CASSSRLAGAYNEQFF.

The chain couples TRBV2 to TRBJ2-7; D possibly corresponds to TRBD1 (6 bases). Per germline, CDR1 SNHLY and CDR2 FYNNEI. Deletions cut 0 bases from V and 1 base from J, with 16 bases between. The CDR3 totals 17 residues. CDR3 in amino acids: CASSEAAYQGSSYEQYF. For the CDR3, the DNA is TGTGCCAGCAGTGAAGCCGCGTACCAGGGGTCTTCCTACGAGCAGTACTTC.

The chain uses TRBV19 and TRBJ2-3; 9 nucleotides align to TRBD1. Germline CDR1 is LNHDA and CDR2 is SQIVND (reference sequence). The CDR3 totals 14 residues. The V segment lost 6 bases and the J segment 0 bases; nucleotides outside the gene matches: 1. CDR3 amino acids: CASRGTGSTDTQYF. The DNA of the CDR3 is TGTGCCAGTAGGGGGACAGGGAGCACAGATACGCAGTATTTT.

The genes are TRBV6-5 and TRBJ1-6; 9 bases agree with TRBD1. This CDR3 has 14 amino acids. The J segment lost 9 bases and the V segment lost 7 bases, leaving 7 bases of the junction unmatched. Germline CDR1 MNHEY, CDR2 SVGAGI. The CDR3 here is CASNTGGISSPLHF. The CDR3 DNA reads TGTGCCAGCAATACAGGGGGCATAAGTTCACCCCTCCACTTT.